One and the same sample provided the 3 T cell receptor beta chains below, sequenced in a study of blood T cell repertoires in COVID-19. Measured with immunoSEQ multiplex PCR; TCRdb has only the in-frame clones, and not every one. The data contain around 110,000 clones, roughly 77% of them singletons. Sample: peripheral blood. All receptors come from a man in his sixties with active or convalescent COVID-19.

The CDR3, as DNA: TGCGCCAGCACTGCGGGGCATATTTCGTACGAGCAGTACTTC. Amino acid sequence: CASTAGHISYEQYF. V gene TRBV10-2 combines with J gene TRBJ2-7; tentative D call: TRBD2 (6 bases). CDR3 size: 14 residues. Germline CDR1 WSHSY, CDR2 SAAADI. V lost 7 bases and J lost 4, with 17 bases in between.

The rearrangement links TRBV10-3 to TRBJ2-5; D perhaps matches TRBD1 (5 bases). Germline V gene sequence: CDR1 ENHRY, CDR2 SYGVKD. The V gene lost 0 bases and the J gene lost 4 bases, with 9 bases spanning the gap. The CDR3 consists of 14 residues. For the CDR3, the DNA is TGTGCCATCAGTGAGTCAGGGGTCCGAGAGACCCAGTACTTC. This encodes CAISESGVRETQYF.

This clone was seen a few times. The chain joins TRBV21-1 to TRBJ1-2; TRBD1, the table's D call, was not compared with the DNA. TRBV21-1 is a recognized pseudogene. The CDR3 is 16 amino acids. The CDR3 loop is CASTTLRSRGNYGYTF. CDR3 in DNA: TGTGCCAGCACCACCCTCCGGAGCAGGGGGAACTATGGCTACACCTTC.